The 2 T cell receptor beta chains listed next were all sequenced from one sample in a study of prognosis after radiotherapy for stage I lung cancer. Amplicons of TCR beta CDR3 were generated from genomic DNA by two-round multiplex PCR. Primers were specific to each TRBV and TRBJ gene in first-round PCR. One entry per CDR3 protein, called by TCRdb with MiXCR from the multiplex PCR reads. This sample has about 15,000 distinct CDR3 sequences; about a sixth occur once, and the top ten carry around 41%. This material consisted of PBMCs, taken before or after stereotactic body radiation therapy (not recorded which). The receptors shown here come from a donor aged 50 or older with non-small cell lung cancer.

This clonotype was found many times. The chain employs TRBV7-2 and TRBJ2-3; no firm D call. Trimming took 3 bases from V and 1 from J, leaving 11 bases between them. The CDR3 loop spans 15 amino acids. Per the germline V gene, CDR1 is SGHTA and CDR2 is FQGNSA. In DNA form, the CDR3 reads TGTGCCAGCAGCTTCGACCCGCTTCGCACAGATACGCAGTATTTT. Translation gives CASSFDPLRTDTQYF.

This clonotype has at least ten counts. This chain uses TRBV24-1 with TRBJ1-6; 11 bases are shared with TRBD1. CDR1 and CDR2 (germline): KGHDR, SFDVKD. The V gene end was trimmed by 4 bases and the J gene end by 7 bases; junction bases not matched to a gene: 8. CDR3 length equals 17 residues. CDR3 nucleotides: TGTGCCACCAGTGAGGGTGGGACAGGGGGATTGAATTCACCCCTCCACTTT. Encoded protein: CATSEGGTGGLNSPLHF.